Presented here are 20 T cell receptor beta chains from one specimen sequenced in a study of blood T cell repertoires in COVID-19. Profiling relied on immunoSEQ multiplex PCR, and the TCRdb table lists in-frame clones only, not all of them. The sample shows about 150,000 clones, roughly 89% of them seen only once. The specimen was peripheral blood. The receptors were sampled from a human donor in a cohort sampled during active COVID-19.

The sample holds one count of this clone. The chain carries TRBV7-8 and TRBJ2-4; a weak D match, TRBD2 (7 bases). Germline CDR1 and CDR2: SGHVS and FQNEAQ. Trimming took 1 base from V and 7 from J, leaving 17 bases between them. This CDR3 region has 16 residues. The CDR3 DNA follows: TGTGCCAGCAGCTTAGAGGCGGCGGGGGCGTTGAACATTCAGTACTTC. It yields the protein CASSLEAAGALNIQYF.

The J gene is TRBJ1-5, the V gene TRBV2, with TRBD1 as a possible D gene (6 bases). The CDR3 is 14 residues long. The germline V gene has CDR1 SNHLY and CDR2 FYNNEI. The V end was cut by 5 bases, the J end by 4 bases, with 12 bases between. CDR3 coding DNA: TGTGCCAGCAGTAACAGGGTGGGGAATCAGCCCCAGCATTTT. Translation gives CASSNRVGNQPQHF.

The V gene is TRBV11-2, the J gene TRBJ2-2; the D gene is possibly TRBD2 (7 bases). V was clipped by 5 bases and J by 6 bases, with 13 bases between them. CDR1 and CDR2 from the germline V gene are SGHAT and FQNNGV. CDR3 length: 14 amino acids. The CDR3 loop is CASSRGARSGELFF. CDR3 sequence (DNA): TGTGCCAGCAGCCGGGGGGCGCGATCCGGGGAGCTGTTTTTT.

This clone was seen more than once but under ten times. The chain joins TRBV6-5 to TRBJ2-5; D possibly corresponds to TRBD1 (7 bases). Germline V gene data show CDR1 as MNHEY and CDR2 as SVGAGI. This CDR3 is 13 amino acids long. V was clipped by 7 bases and J by 5 bases, with 14 bases between them. CDR3 DNA sequence: TGTGCCAGCACCCAGGGGGGCACGGAGACCCAGTACTTC. Translated: CASTQGGTETQYF.

The rearrangement uses TRBV6-4 and TRBJ2-3, with TRBD2 matching over 7 bases. The germline gives CDR1 MRHNA, CDR2 SNTAGT. This CDR3 comprises 13 residues. V dropped 5 bases and J dropped 2; count of bases not matched to a gene: 1. CDR3 region: CASSRGDTDTQYF. The CDR3 DNA reads as TGTGCCAGCAGTCGGGGGGACACAGATACGCAGTATTTT.

This clone was detected once. The rearrangement joins TRBV10-2 to TRBJ1-6; D call uncertain. The germline V and J ends were trimmed by 0 bases and 9 bases, with 3 bases remaining between them. CDR1 and CDR2 from the germline V gene are WSHSY and SAAADI. The CDR3 consists of 12 residues. For the CDR3, the DNA is TGCGCCAGCAGTGAGTCGCGTTCACCCCTCCACTTT. This sequence encodes CASSESRSPLHF.

This rearrangement joins TRBV7-2 to TRBJ2-3, with a weak D call TRBD2 (7 bases). The length of the CDR3 is 15 residues. Germline assignment: CDR1 SGHTA and CDR2 FQGNSA. Trimming took 1 base from V and 4 from J, leaving 12 bases between them. The CDR3 sequence is CASSLEGGAADTQYF. The DNA of the CDR3 is TGTGCCAGCAGCTTAGAAGGGGGGGCGGCAGATACGCAGTATTTT.

The rearrangement links TRBV12-3 or TRBV12-4 to TRBJ1-1; D might be TRBD1 (5 bases). The CDR3 loop spans 11 amino acids. V dropped 5 bases and J dropped 5 bases, with 6 bases sitting between them. The CDR3 reads CASSAGTEAFF. CDR3 nucleotides: TGTGCCAGCAGTGCAGGGACTGAAGCTTTCTTT.

The sample holds a few counts of this clone. J is TRBJ1-2 and V is TRBV6-5; D uncertain. Trimming removed 2 bases at V and 3 bases at J, with 7 bases between. Germline values: CDR1 MNHEY, CDR2 SVGAGI. This CDR3 region has 13 residues. The CDR3 nucleotides read TGTGCCAGCAGTTACGAGGGTCACTATGGCTACACCTTC. Its translation: CASSYEGHYGYTF.

This clone was seen once. The chain uses TRBV5-6 and TRBJ1-2; 9 positions match TRBD1. The CDR3 extends over 16 amino acids. The V gene's germline CDR1 is SGHDT and CDR2 YYEEEE. The V gene end was trimmed by 0 bases and the J gene end by 4 bases; junction bases not matched to a gene: 7. The CDR3: CASSLVDRGLVYGYTF. Written as DNA, the CDR3 is TGTGCCAGCAGCTTGGTGGACAGGGGTCTAGTCTATGGCTACACCTTC. Combining the CDR3 with reference TRBV5-6 and TRBJ1-2 gives the whole variable domain DAGVTQSPTHLIKTRGQQVTLRCSPKSGHDTVSWYQQALGQGPQFIFQYYEEEERQRGNFPDRFSGHQFPNYSSELNVNALLLGDSALYLCASSLVDRGLVYGYTFGSGTRLTVV.

The chain is built from TRBV19 and TRBJ2-2, with 9 bases identical to TRBD2. J lost 2 bases, V lost 5 bases, and 6 bases had no gene match. There are 16 residues in the CDR3. Germline lookup yields CDR1 LNHDA and CDR2 SQIVND (reference sequence). The CDR3 region is CASSWSGGLNTGELFF. The CDR3 coding sequence is TGTGCCAGTAGTTGGAGCGGGGGGCTTAACACCGGGGAGCTGTTTTTT.

The rearrangement joins TRBV6-6 to TRBJ1-1; D uncertain. This CDR3 comprises 11 residues. Looked up from germline, CDR1 is MNHNY and CDR2 is SVGAGI (reference sequence). The CDR3: CVSRGNTEAFF. The CDR3 DNA sequence: TGTGTTAGTCGGGGGAACACTGAAGCTTTCTTT.

This clone is a singleton in its sample. The gene calls are TRBV7-9 and TRBJ1-2; D is possibly TRBD1 (6 bases). Per the germline V gene, CDR1 is SEHNR and CDR2 is FQNEAQ (reference sequence). CDR3 length: 14 amino acids. The V end was cut by 3 bases, the J end by 4 bases, with 12 bases between. The CDR3 sequence is CASSFGDTIYGYTF. The CDR3 DNA sequence: TGTGCCAGCAGCTTCGGGGACACTATCTATGGCTACACCTTC.

V gene TRBV24-1 combines with J gene TRBJ1-2, with 8 bases matching TRBD1. This CDR3 comprises 15 residues. After removal of 0 bases from V and 4 bases from J, the junction contained 3 bases not matched to a gene. The germline CDR1 and CDR2 sequences are KGHDR and SFDVKD. CDR3 sequence reads: CATSDLRQGIYGYTF. CDR3 sequence (DNA): TGTGCCACCAGTGATTTGCGACAGGGGATCTATGGCTACACCTTC.

Regarding this clone: At the DNA level, this CDR3 is encoded by other sequences in the same sample as well. The gene calls are TRBV3-1 (or the pseudogene TRBV3-2) and TRBJ2-1; a possible D gene is TRBD2 (6 bases). The CDR3 is made up of 13 amino acids. V dropped 4 bases and J dropped 5 bases, with 9 bases sitting between them. CDR1 and CDR2 from the germline V gene are LGHDT and YNNKEL (reference sequence). CDR3 region: CASSPRLDNEQFF. CDR3 nucleotides: TGTGCCAGCAGCCCACGACTAGACAATGAGCAGTTCTTC.

V gene TRBV28 combines with J gene TRBJ1-1; D call uncertain. The CDR3 spans 11 residues. CDR1 is MDHEN, CDR2 SYDVKM, per germline. Between the trimmed V and J ends, which lost 4 bases and 7 bases, there was a span of 7 bases. CDR3 nucleotides: TGTGCCAGCAGTTCCCAGATTGAAGCTTTCTTT. Residues: CASSSQIEAFF.

Here the CDR3 DNA reads TGCGCCAGCACTCGACAGGAGACCCAGTACTTC. Protein: CASTRQETQYF. The genes are TRBV10-1 and TRBJ2-5; weak D call: TRBD1 (5 bases). CDR3 length: 11 amino acids. Trimming stripped 7 bases from V and 5 bases from J, with 8 bases between. Germline CDR1 is WNHNN and CDR2 is SYGVQD (reference sequence).

The chain recombines TRBV27 with TRBJ2-1; D remains ambiguous. This CDR3 is built from 13 residues. Germline assignment: CDR1 MNHEY and CDR2 SMNVEV (reference sequence). With 3 bases removed from V and 9 bases from J, the gap between germline ends came to 12 bases. The CDR3 loop reads CASSFTSRTEQFF. CDR3 nucleotides: TGTGCCAGCAGTTTTACGAGCCGTACTGAGCAGTTCTTC.

This clone occurred once. This chain joins TRBV6-5 and TRBJ1-6; D call uncertain. CDR3 length: 16 residues. Germline V gene sequence: CDR1 MNHEY, CDR2 SVGAGI. Trimming stripped 3 bases from V and 0 bases from J, with 9 bases between. CDR3: CASSYSGSSYNSPLHF. CDR3 coding DNA: TGTGCCAGCAGTTATTCGGGTAGCTCCTATAATTCACCCCTCCACTTT.

The rearrangement uses TRBV6-5 and TRBJ2-3; 11 bases fit TRBD2. The CDR3 is 16 residues long. V gave up 0 bases and J gave up 5 bases; unmatched junction bases: 4. CDR1 is MNHEY, CDR2 SVGAGI, per germline. The CDR3 region has the DNA TGTGCCAGCAGTTACTCGGGTAGCGGGGGGGTAGATACGCAGTATTTT. It specifies CASSYSGSGGVDTQYF.